This T cell receptor (beta chain) was sequenced in a study of blood T cell repertoires in COVID-19. Whole-study context: The United States, Italy and Spain supplied acute and convalescent COVID-19 samples. In each case, the material was cDNA or gDNA derived from T cells, B-cell-depleted T cells, or PBMCs.

The CDR3 extends over 14 amino acids. The ends were cut back, 2 bases at V and 8 bases at J, with 11 bases in the middle. Germline values: CDR1 SGHRS, CDR2 YFSETQ. Enrolled during active infection, Seattle patients were then followed longitudinally. As handled by the study authors: How many nucleated cells were present was estimated from reference gene primer amplification. Data came from immunoSEQ multiplex PCR; TCRdb stores just in-frame clones and leaves some out. D and trimming come from the DNA, and the V and J calls and clone size come from that table. The sample shows fewer than 400,000 clones, roughly 88% of them seen only once.

The V and J genes are TRBV5-1 and TRBJ1-6, with D uncertain. The specimen was peripheral blood. This clonotype originated in a woman aged 25 to 39 with COVID-19, enrolled during active disease. The CDR3 bases are TGCGCCAGCAGCTTCGACTATCGGGATTCACCCCTCCACTTT. Protein product: CASSFDYRDSPLHF.